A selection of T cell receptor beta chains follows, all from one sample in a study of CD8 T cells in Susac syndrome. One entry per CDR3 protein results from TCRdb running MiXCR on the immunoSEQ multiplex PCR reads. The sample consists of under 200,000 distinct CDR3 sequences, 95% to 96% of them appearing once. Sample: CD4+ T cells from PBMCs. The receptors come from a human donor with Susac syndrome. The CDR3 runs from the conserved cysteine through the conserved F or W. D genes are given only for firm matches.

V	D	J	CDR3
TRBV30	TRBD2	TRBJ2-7	CAWRRTSGEQYF
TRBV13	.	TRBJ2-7	CASSLAGVREQYF
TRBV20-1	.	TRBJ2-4	CGTGTLNIQYF
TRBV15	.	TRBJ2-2	CATSKGGAYTGELFF
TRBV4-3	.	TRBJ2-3	CASSRGIGGDTQYF
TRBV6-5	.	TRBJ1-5	CAIGRQDSNQPQHF
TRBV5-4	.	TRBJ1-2	CASSQGSGYTF
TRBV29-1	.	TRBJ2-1	CSVGGRLSSYNEQFF
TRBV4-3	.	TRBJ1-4	CASSQEVRGNEKLFF
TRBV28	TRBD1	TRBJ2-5	CASSFLPQGEETQYF
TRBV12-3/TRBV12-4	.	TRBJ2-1	CASSYDTRAMYNEQFF
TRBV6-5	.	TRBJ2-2	CASSPAGVNTGELFF
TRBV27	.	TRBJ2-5	CASSPLRKRETQYF
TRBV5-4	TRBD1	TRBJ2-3	CASSSGQLAIDTQYF
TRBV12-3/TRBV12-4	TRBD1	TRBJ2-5	CASSSGQGASETQYF
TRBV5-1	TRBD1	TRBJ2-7	CASSRRTGDGPQYF
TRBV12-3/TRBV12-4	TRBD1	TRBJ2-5	CASSSGTGKTQYF